These T cell receptor beta chains were read from a single sample in a study of lymphopenia after photon versus proton radiotherapy. Here immunoSEQ multiplex PCR was the method, and the copy in TCRdb shows in-frame clones only, minus some. The sample has approximately 70,000 clones, roughly nine tenths seen once. This material consisted of peripheral blood, taken from a patient treated with proton-based radiotherapy. These receptors came from an elderly man with esophageal cancer. Both conserved end residues are part of each CDR3. The size entry is marked missing in some rows and otherwise reads once, few, many or a size class.

V gene: TRBV4-2; clone size: -; CDR3 protein: CASSQATGTANEKLFF
V gene: TRBV2; clone size: -; CDR3 protein: CASSQTDSGNSPLHF
V gene: TRBV7-2; clone size: -; CDR3 protein: CASSLVSLQEYNQPQHF
V gene: TRBV30; clone size: -; CDR3 protein: CAWSANSGNRIGEQFF
V gene: TRBV19; clone size: -; CDR3 protein: CASSPRVDGTEAFF
V gene: TRBV7-6; clone size: -; CDR3 protein: CASSLAEGVIEAFF
V gene: TRBV5-1; clone size: -; CDR3 protein: CASSRGNSGNEQFF
V gene: TRBV14; clone size: -; CDR3 protein: CASSQVRGLRNEQFF
V gene: TRBV2; clone size: -; CDR3 protein: CASRLKNTWTAARGGGYTF
V gene: TRBV29-1; clone size: -; CDR3 protein: CSVGQGGNQPQHF
V gene: TRBV5-4; clone size: -; CDR3 protein: CASSLVGEGGEKLFF
V gene: TRBV11-3; clone size: -; CDR3 protein: CASSSRQATYTF
V gene: TRBV14; clone size: -; CDR3 protein: CASSQGVGELFF
V gene: TRBV4-1; clone size: -; CDR3 protein: CASGRSAATNEKLFF
V gene: TRBV5-1; clone size: once; CDR3 protein: CASSWTGVRDEQYF
V gene: TRBV18; clone size: -; CDR3 protein: CASSLGQEGWETQYF
V gene: TRBV29-1; clone size: -; CDR3 protein: CSVGRGPLYGYTF
V gene: TRBV5-1; clone size: -; CDR3 protein: CASSQTGTPRDTQYF
V gene: TRBV7-9; clone size: -; CDR3 protein: CASSLAGVLSYNEQFF
V gene: TRBV5-4; clone size: few; CDR3 protein: CASSLGGNTQTEEQYF
V gene: TRBV4-2; clone size: few; CDR3 protein: CASSQVRNYGYTF
V gene: TRBV7-8; clone size: few; CDR3 protein: CASSSPNQRMNTEAFF
V gene: TRBV7-8; clone size: -; CDR3 protein: CASSLAGDEQYF
V gene: TRBV7-9; clone size: few; CDR3 protein: CASMLGYTQYF
V gene: TRBV9; clone size: once; CDR3 protein: CASSQKGLQGQSNQPQHF
V gene: TRBV7-2; clone size: -; CDR3 protein: CASSLGQQREQYF
V gene: TRBV5-1; clone size: -; CDR3 protein: CASSLETGTRGYTF
V gene: TRBV7-2; clone size: -; CDR3 protein: CASSFSGSEYEQYF
V gene: TRBV19; clone size: -; CDR3 protein: CASSRGPRGNIQYF
V gene: TRBV30; clone size: -; CDR3 protein: CAWNNNPPGGRSPLHF
V gene: TRBV9; clone size: -; CDR3 protein: CASSVDEDSPLHF
V gene: TRBV5-5; clone size: -; CDR3 protein: CASSPRGQMNTEAFF
V gene: TRBV13; clone size: -; CDR3 protein: CASSADRGAFHF
V gene: TRBV2; clone size: -; CDR3 protein: CASRRTYEQFF
V gene: TRBV5-6; clone size: -; CDR3 protein: CASSLVRELGYGYTF
V gene: TRBV6-6; clone size: -; CDR3 protein: CASSLGTGPNNEQFF
V gene: TRBV4-1; clone size: once; CDR3 protein: CASSQETGSSPLHF
V gene: TRBV7-2; clone size: -; CDR3 protein: CASSFPLGPGGTEAFF
V gene: TRBV19; clone size: -; CDR3 protein: CASKGTYTDTQYF
V gene: TRBV19; clone size: -; CDR3 protein: CASTISVGFLRSYNEQFF
V gene: TRBV2; clone size: -; CDR3 protein: CASTPGLANNEQFF
V gene: TRBV5-6; clone size: -; CDR3 protein: CASSSTSGRFDEQFF
V gene: TRBV4-1; clone size: -; CDR3 protein: CASSHVPTGAVYGYTF
V gene: TRBV9; clone size: -; CDR3 protein: CARSVVGGPYNEQFF
V gene: TRBV5-4; clone size: -; CDR3 protein: CASSLERRQTQYF